The 18 T cell receptor beta chains presented below share a single source sample, sequenced in a study of Ad26.COV2.S vaccination and SARS-CoV-2 variants. Clones were read by immunoSEQ multiplex PCR, and TCRdb kept only the in-frame ones, dropping some. This table holds over 110,000 clones, about nine tenths found once. The sequencing here drew on peripheral blood, taken after recovery from COVID-19. The receptors here all came from a human donor who had recovered from COVID-19.

The chain has TRBV28 and TRBJ2-2; D gene uncertain. Trimming pared 3 bases from V and 1 base from J, leaving 9 bases between. The CDR3 sequence is 15 residues long. The germline V gene encodes CDR1 MDHEN and CDR2 SYDVKM. CDR3 amino acids: CASSFPAKNTGELFF. Here the CDR3 DNA reads TGTGCCAGCAGTTTTCCAGCTAAGAACACCGGGGAGCTGTTTTTT.

The chain has TRBV11-2 and TRBJ2-3; 13 bases agree with TRBD2. The germline gives CDR1 SGHAT, CDR2 FQNNGV. The junction had 2 bases not matched to a gene; V was cut back by 4 bases and J by 1 base. The CDR3 has 16 residues. DNA of the CDR3: TGTGCCAGCAGCTCAACTAGCGGGGGGGGCACAGATACGCAGTATTTT. Protein: CASSSTSGGGTDTQYF. The complete variable domain, with remaining parts taken from reference TRBV11-2 and TRBJ2-3, reads EAGVAQSPRYKIIEKRQSVAFWCNPISGHATLYWYQQILGQGPKLLIQFQNNGVVDDSQLPKDRFSAERLKGVDSTLKIQPAKLEDSAVYLCASSSTSGGGTDTQYFGPGTRLTVL.

The chain is built from TRBV6-6 and TRBJ1-3; D is unresolved. In germline, CDR1 is MNHNY, CDR2 SVGAGI (reference sequence). V lost 6 bases, J lost 0 bases, and 15 bases lay in between. This CDR3 comprises 16 residues. CDR3 in DNA: TGTGCCAGCAGCCCCATGCCGCGACTCTCTGGAAACACCATATATTTT. The encoded protein is CASSPMPRLSGNTIYF.

V gene TRBV11-2 combines with J gene TRBJ1-4; D unresolved. Trimming left V 5 bases short and J 8 bases short, with 12 bases between. This CDR3 is built from 13 residues. Germline loops: CDR1 SGHAT, CDR2 FQNNGV. The CDR3 region has the DNA TGTGCCAGCAGCGAGCAGGTCTTCGAAAAACTGTTTTTT. Protein product: CASSEQVFEKLFF.

The rearrangement uses TRBV28 and TRBJ2-4; tentatively, D is TRBD2 (5 bases). V was trimmed by 7 bases and J by 2 bases, leaving 12 bases between them. The germline V gene has CDR1 MDHEN and CDR2 SYDVKM. The CDR3 contains 14 residues. CDR3 sequence reads: CASTLTSTKNIQYF. CDR3 bases: TGTGCCAGCACCCTTACTAGTACCAAAAACATTCAGTACTTC.

For this clone: This sample includes further DNA sequences coding for the same CDR3. The rearrangement uses TRBV9 and TRBJ2-1; perhaps TRBD1 as D (7 bases). The CDR3 is made up of 15 amino acids. Trimming took off 2 bases at V and 4 bases at J, with 13 bases between the two ends. Germline CDR1 reads SGDLS; CDR2 reads YYNGEE. CDR3 coding DNA: TGTGCCAGCAGCGTGGAGGGGGCGGGGTACAATGAGCAGTTCTTC. This translates into CASSVEGAGYNEQFF.

This clone was detected once. The rearrangement uses TRBV11-3 and TRBJ2-3; D gene ambiguous. V lost 5 bases and J 6 bases, leaving 9 bases between the germline ends. CDR3 length: 12 residues. The germline V gene has CDR1 SGHNT and CDR2 YENEEA. CDR3 sequence reads: CASSLGRDTQYF. The CDR3 DNA sequence: TGTGCCAGCAGCCTGGGTAGGGATACGCAGTATTTT.

J is TRBJ1-5 and V is TRBV27, with TRBD1 matching 7 bases. The CDR3 has 14 amino acids. Per germline, CDR1 MNHEY and CDR2 SMNVEV (reference sequence). V shed 6 bases and J 4 bases; nucleotides not matched to a gene: 6. The DNA of the CDR3 is TGTGCCAGCAGCCGGGACAGTCCGAATCAGCCCCAGCATTTT. Translated, it gives CASSRDSPNQPQHF.

V usage is TRBV7-2 and J usage is TRBJ1-1, with D perhaps matching TRBD1 (6 bases). The CDR3 is made up of 14 amino acids. The V gene's germline CDR1 is SGHTA and CDR2 FQGNSA. The V end was cut by 3 bases, the J end by 1 base, with 9 bases between. In nucleotides, the CDR3 is TGTGCCAGCAGCTTGACGGGGGCGAACACTGAAGCTTTCTTT. Protein product: CASSLTGANTEAFF. The whole variable domain, filled in from reference TRBV7-2 and TRBJ1-1, reads GAGVSQSPSNKVTEKGKDVELRCDPISGHTALYWYRQSLGQGLEFLIYFQGNSAPDKSGLPSDRFSAERTGGSVSTLTIQRTQQEDSAVYLCASSLTGANTEAFFGQGTRLTVV.

The gene calls are TRBV6-2 or TRBV6-3 and TRBJ1-5, with D possibly being TRBD1 (6 bases). Trimming stripped 2 bases from V and 4 bases from J, with 6 bases between. The CDR3 runs 13 residues. Looked up from germline, CDR1 is MNHEY and CDR2 is SVGEGT. The CDR3 sequence: CASSYQGNQPQHF. The CDR3 bases are TGTGCCAGCAGTTACCAGGGGAATCAGCCCCAGCATTTT.

The chain couples TRBV27 to TRBJ2-7, with a weak D call TRBD2 (6 bases). The CDR3 extends over 14 amino acids. V lost 5 bases, J lost 3 bases, and 14 bases lay in between. From germline, CDR1 is MNHEY and CDR2 SMNVEV (reference sequence). The CDR3 loop is CASSEGGLNYEQYF. The CDR3 DNA is TGTGCCAGCAGTGAGGGAGGCCTTAACTACGAGCAGTACTTC.

The CDR3 DNA reads as TGTGCCAGTAGTGTGGGGGGGGTTCCGGAGCAGTTCTTC. Translation gives CASSVGGVPEQFF. The chain uses TRBV19 and TRBJ2-1, with 7 bases that match TRBD2. The CDR3 extends over 13 amino acids. Germline CDR1 and CDR2: LNHDA and SQIVND (reference sequence). V shed 5 bases and J 10 bases; nucleotides not matched to a gene: 8.

This rearrangement joins TRBV3-1 (or the pseudogene TRBV3-2) to TRBJ1-4; no reliable D call. Germline assignment: CDR1 LGHDT and CDR2 YNNKEL (reference sequence). The CDR3 consists of 15 residues. Trimming pared 2 bases from V and 8 bases from J, leaving 15 bases between. The CDR3 bases are TGTGCCAGCAGCCAATACACCCGGGTTCAGGAAAAACTGTTTTTT. Translated, it gives CASSQYTRVQEKLFF.

Concerning this clone: The same CDR3 is also encoded by other DNA sequences in this sample. The chain carries TRBV7-9 and TRBJ1-2; 9 positions match TRBD1. This CDR3 is 17 amino acids long. V lost 4 bases, J lost 0 bases, and 9 bases stayed unmatched. Germline V gene data show CDR1 as SEHNR and CDR2 as FQNEAQ (reference sequence). The CDR3 reads CASSSRQGGRANYGYTF. CDR3 DNA sequence: TGTGCCAGCAGCTCTAGACAGGGGGGTCGGGCTAACTATGGCTACACCTTC.

This clone has just one count. The chain's CDR3 is CASSQGQGAAGELFF. The CDR3 DNA reads TGTGCCAGCAGCCAAGGACAGGGGGCGGCCGGGGAGCTGTTTTTT. The chain joins TRBV11-3 to TRBJ2-2; 11 bases are a match to TRBD1. V was pared by 5 bases and J by 6 bases, with 5 bases of the junction left unmatched. The CDR3 consists of 15 residues. Germline CDR1 is SGHNT and CDR2 is YENEEA.

The chain couples TRBV29-1 to TRBJ2-1, with a possible D match to TRBD2 (7 bases). Germline assignment: CDR1 SQVTM and CDR2 ANQGSEA. The CDR3 consists of 14 residues. V lost 6 bases, J lost 0 bases, and 12 bases lay in between. The CDR3 region is CSVKGGSSYNEQFF. Written as DNA, the CDR3 is TGCAGCGTCAAGGGGGGGAGCTCCTACAATGAGCAGTTCTTC.

The chain uses TRBV11-2 and TRBJ1-3, with 9 bases identical to TRBD1. CDR3 size: 18 residues. The germline V gene has CDR1 SGHAT and CDR2 FQNNGV. Losses at the gene ends were 6 bases for V and 1 base for J; bases not matched to a gene: 13. The CDR3 DNA sequence: TGTGCCAGCAGGAACAGGGGGCCAACAAGCCAATCTGGAAACACCATATATTTT. Amino acid sequence: CASRNRGPTSQSGNTIYF.

CDR3 sequence reads: CASDEAGSGYTF. The CDR3 nucleotides are TGTGCCAGCGATGAAGCGGGGTCTGGCTACACCTTC. The chain couples TRBV2 to TRBJ1-2; D is uncertain. This CDR3 has 12 amino acids. V was pared by 8 bases and J by 7 bases, with 14 bases between. Germline-derived CDR1 and CDR2 are SNHLY and FYNNEI.